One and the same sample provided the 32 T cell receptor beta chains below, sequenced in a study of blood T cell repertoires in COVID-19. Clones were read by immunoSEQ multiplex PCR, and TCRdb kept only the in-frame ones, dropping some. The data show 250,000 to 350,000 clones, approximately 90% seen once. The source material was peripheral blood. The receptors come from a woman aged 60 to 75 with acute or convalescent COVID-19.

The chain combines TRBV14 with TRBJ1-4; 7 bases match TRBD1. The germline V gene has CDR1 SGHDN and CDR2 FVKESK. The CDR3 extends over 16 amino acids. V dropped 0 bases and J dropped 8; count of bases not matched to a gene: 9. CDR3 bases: TGTGCCAGCAGCCAAGAGAGGTACAGGGGTTGCGAAAAACTGTTTTTT. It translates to CASSQERYRGCEKLFF.

CDR3: CASTEGGGNEQFF. The CDR3 DNA reads as TGTGCCAGCACCGAGGGAGGGGGTAATGAGCAGTTCTTC. The gene calls are TRBV2 and TRBJ2-1; a weak D match, TRBD2 (7 bases). Germline values: CDR1 SNHLY, CDR2 FYNNEI. Trimming took 7 bases from V and 7 from J, leaving 14 bases between them. The CDR3 totals 13 residues.

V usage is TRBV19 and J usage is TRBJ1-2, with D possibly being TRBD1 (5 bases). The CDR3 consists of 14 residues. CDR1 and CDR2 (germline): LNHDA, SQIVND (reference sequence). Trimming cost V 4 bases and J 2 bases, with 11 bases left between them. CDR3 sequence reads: CASSTTQGNYGYTF. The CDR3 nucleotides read TGTGCCAGTAGTACCACTCAGGGAAACTATGGCTACACCTTC.

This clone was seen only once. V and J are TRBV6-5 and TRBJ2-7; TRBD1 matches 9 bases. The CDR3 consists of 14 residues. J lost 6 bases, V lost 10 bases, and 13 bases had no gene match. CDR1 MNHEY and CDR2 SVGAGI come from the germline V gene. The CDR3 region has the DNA TGTGCCACCGACCGGACAGGGGATTTGTCCGAGCAGTACTTC. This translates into CATDRTGDLSEQYF.

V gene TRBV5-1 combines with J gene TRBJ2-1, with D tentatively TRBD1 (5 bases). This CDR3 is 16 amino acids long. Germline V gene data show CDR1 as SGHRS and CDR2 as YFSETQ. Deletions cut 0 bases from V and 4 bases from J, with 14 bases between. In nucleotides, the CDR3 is TGCGCCAGCAGCTTGGGACAGACCACCGCTTACAATGAGCAGTTCTTC. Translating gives CASSLGQTTAYNEQFF. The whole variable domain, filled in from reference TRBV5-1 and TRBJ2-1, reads KAGVTQTPRYLIKTRGQQVTLSCSPISGHRSVSWYQQTPGQGLQFLFEYFSETQRNKGNFPGRFSGRQFSNSRSEMNVSTLELGDSALYLCASSLGQTTAYNEQFFGPGTRLTVL.

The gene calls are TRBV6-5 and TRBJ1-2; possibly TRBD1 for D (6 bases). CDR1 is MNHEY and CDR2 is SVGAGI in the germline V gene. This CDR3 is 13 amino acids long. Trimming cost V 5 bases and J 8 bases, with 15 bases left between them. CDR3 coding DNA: TGTGCCAGCAGTATTCGACAGGCAGGGGGCTACACCTTC. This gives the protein CASSIRQAGGYTF.

CDR3 sequence (DNA): TGCGCCAGCAGCGACAGGGCTAACTATGGCTACACCTTC. It yields the protein CASSDRANYGYTF. V and J are TRBV5-1 and TRBJ1-2, with 7 bases lining up with TRBD1. Germline V gene data show CDR1 as SGHRS and CDR2 as YFSETQ. V lost 4 bases to trimming and J lost 0 bases; unmatched junction nucleotides: 0. The CDR3 loop spans 13 amino acids.

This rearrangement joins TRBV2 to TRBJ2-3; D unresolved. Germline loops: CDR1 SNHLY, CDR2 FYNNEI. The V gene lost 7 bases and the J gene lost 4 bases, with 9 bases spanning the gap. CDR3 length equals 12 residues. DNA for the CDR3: TGTGCCAGCAAGTTGGCCGCAGATACGCAGTATTTT. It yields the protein CASKLAADTQYF.

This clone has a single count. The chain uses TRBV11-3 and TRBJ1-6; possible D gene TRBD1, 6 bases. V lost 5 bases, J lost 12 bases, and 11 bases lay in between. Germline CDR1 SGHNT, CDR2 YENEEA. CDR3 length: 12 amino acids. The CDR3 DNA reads TGTGCCAGCAGCGCGCAAGGGGGACCCCTCCACTTT. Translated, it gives CASSAQGGPLHF.

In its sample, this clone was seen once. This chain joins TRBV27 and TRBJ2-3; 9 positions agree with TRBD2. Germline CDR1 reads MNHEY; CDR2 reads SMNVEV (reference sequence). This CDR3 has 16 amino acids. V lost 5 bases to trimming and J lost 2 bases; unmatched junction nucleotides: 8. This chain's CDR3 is CASSIRSGGATDTQYF. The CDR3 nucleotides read TGTGCCAGCAGTATCCGTAGCGGGGGCGCCACAGATACGCAGTATTTT.

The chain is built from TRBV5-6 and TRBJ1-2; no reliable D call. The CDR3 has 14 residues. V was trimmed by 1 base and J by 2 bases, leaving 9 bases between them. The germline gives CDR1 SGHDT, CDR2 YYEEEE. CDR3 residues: CASSLILDNYGYTF. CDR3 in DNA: TGTGCCAGCAGCTTGATTCTAGACAACTATGGCTACACCTTC.

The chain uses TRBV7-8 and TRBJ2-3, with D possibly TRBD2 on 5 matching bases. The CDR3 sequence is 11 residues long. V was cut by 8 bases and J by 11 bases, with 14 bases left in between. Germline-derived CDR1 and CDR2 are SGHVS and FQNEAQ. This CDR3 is CASLDYLWQYF. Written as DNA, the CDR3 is TGTGCCAGCTTAGACTATCTTTGGCAGTATTTT.

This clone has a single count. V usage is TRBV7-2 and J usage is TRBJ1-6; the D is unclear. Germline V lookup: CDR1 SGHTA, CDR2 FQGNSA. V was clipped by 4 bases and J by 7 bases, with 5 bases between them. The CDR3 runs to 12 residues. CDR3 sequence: CASSSGNSPLHF. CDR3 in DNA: TGTGCCAGCAGCTCGGGAAATTCACCCCTCCACTTT.

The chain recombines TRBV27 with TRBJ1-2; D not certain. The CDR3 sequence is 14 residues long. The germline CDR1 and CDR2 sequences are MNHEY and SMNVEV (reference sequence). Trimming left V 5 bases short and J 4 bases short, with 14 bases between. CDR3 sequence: CASSPHPRVYGYTF. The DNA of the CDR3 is TGTGCCAGCAGTCCCCACCCGCGAGTCTATGGCTACACCTTC.

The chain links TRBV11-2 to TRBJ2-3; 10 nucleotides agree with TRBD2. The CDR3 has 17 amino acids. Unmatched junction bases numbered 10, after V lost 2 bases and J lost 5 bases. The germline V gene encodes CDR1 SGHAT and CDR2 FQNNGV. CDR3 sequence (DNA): TGTGCCAGCAGCTTAAGAGCAAGCGGGGGGGCTAGAGATACGCAGTATTTT. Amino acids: CASSLRASGGARDTQYF.

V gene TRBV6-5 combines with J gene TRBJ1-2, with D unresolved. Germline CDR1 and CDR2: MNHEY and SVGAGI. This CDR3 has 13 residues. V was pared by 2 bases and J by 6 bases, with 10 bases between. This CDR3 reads CASSYEPLNGYTF. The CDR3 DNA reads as TGTGCCAGCAGTTACGAGCCATTGAATGGCTACACCTTC.

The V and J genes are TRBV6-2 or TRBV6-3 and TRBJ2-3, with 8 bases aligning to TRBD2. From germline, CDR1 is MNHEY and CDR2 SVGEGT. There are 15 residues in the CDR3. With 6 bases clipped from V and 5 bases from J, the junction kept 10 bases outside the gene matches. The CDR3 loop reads CASSPRAGGLDTQYF. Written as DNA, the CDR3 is TGTGCCAGCAGCCCTCGGGCGGGAGGATTAGATACGCAGTATTTT.

DNA of the CDR3: TGTGCCAGCAGTTATGACAGGGGTGGCTACACCTTC. Translation gives CASSYDRGGYTF. The J gene is TRBJ1-2, the V gene TRBV5-6; 8 bases align to TRBD1. The CDR3 runs 12 residues. The junction had 4 bases not matched to a gene; V was cut back by 5 bases and J by 7 bases. CDR1 is SGHDT and CDR2 is YYEEEE in the germline V gene.

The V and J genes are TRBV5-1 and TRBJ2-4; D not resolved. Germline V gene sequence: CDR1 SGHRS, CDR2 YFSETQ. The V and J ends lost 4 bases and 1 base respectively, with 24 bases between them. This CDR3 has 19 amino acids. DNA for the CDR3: TGCGCCAGCAGCCCTCTCCGTGGGCAGATGGAAGTGGCCAAAAACATTCAGTACTTC. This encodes CASSPLRGQMEVAKNIQYF.

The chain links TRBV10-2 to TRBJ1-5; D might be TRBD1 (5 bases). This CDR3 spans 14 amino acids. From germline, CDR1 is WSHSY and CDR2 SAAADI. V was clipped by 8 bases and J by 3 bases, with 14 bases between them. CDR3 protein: CASGLTVINQPQHF. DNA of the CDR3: TGCGCCAGCGGCCTGACAGTGATCAATCAGCCCCAGCATTTT.

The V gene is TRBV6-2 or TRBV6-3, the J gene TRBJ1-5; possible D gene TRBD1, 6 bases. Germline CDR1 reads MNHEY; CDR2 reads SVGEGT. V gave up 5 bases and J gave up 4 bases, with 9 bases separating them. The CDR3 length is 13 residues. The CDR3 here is CASSEGGNQPQHF. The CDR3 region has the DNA TGTGCCAGCAGTGAGGGGGGGAATCAGCCCCAGCATTTT.

The DNA for the CDR3 is TGTGCCAGCAGTTATACCCCCAGCCTCCGGGACGAGCAGTACTTC. It yields the protein CASSYTPSLRDEQYF. The chain combines TRBV6-2 or TRBV6-3 with TRBJ2-7; D is undetermined. With 3 bases removed from V and 5 bases from J, the gap between germline ends came to 17 bases. Germline CDR1 and CDR2: MNHEY and SVGEGT. This CDR3 spans 15 amino acids.

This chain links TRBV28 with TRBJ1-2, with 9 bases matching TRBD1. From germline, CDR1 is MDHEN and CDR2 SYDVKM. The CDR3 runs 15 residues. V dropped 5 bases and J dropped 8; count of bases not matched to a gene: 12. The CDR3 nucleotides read TGTGCCAGCAGTCCAAACGATCCGACAGGGGGAGGCTACACCTTC. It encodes CASSPNDPTGGGYTF.

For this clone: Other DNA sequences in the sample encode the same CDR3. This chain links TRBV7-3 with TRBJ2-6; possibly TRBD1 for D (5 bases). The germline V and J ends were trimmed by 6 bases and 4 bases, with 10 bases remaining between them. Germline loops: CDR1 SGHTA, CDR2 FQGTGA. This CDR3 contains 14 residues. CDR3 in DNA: TGTGCCAGCAGTTCAGGGTCCGGGGCCAACGTCCTGACTTTC. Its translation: CASSSGSGANVLTF.

In DNA, the CDR3 is TGTGCCAGCAGCGTAGCGACTTACAACACCGGGGAGCTGTTTTTT. It codes for CASSVATYNTGELFF. The chain has TRBV9 and TRBJ2-2; D unclear. This CDR3 region has 15 residues. V was shortened by 0 bases and J by 2 bases, with 8 bases between the two germline ends. Germline CDR1 is SGDLS and CDR2 is YYNGEE.

The DNA for the CDR3 is TGCGCCAGCAGTCCCCCCGACCGCCCTAGTCGTCGCTCCTACGAGCAGTACTTC. As protein: CASSPPDRPSRRSYEQYF. The chain carries TRBV10-1 and TRBJ2-7; no clear D gene. The CDR3 spans 18 residues. Germline values: CDR1 WNHNN, CDR2 SYGVQD (reference sequence). V was pared by 5 bases and J by 0 bases, with 23 bases between.

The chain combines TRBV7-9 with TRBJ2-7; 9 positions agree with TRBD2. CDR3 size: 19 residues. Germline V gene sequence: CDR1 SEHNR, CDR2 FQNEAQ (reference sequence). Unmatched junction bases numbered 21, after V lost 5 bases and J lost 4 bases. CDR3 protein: CASSPTTSGALVQSYEQYF. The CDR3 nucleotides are TGTGCCAGCAGCCCTACGACTAGCGGAGCTCTCGTCCAATCTTACGAGCAGTACTTC.

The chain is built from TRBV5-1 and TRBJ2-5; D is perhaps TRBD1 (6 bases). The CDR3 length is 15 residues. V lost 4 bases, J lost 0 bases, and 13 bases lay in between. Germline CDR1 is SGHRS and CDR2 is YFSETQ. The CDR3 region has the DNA TGCGCCAGCAGCAAACCGGGACAAAACCAAGAGACCCAGTACTTC. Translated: CASSKPGQNQETQYF.

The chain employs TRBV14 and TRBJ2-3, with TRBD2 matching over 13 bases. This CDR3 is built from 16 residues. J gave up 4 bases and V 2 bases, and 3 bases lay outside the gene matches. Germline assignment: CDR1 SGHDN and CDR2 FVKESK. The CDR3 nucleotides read TGTGCCAGCAGCCAATACACTAGCGGGGGGGCAGATACGCAGTATTTT. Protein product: CASSQYTSGGADTQYF.

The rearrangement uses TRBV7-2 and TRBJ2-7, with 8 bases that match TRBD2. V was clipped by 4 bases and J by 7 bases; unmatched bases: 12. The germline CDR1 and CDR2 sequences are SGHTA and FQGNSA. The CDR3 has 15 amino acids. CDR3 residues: CASSYNSGTRGEQYF. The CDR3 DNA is TGTGCCAGCAGCTACAACTCCGGGACTAGAGGGGAGCAGTACTTC. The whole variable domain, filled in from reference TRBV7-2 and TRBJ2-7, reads GAGVSQSPSNKVTEKGKDVELRCDPISGHTALYWYRQSLGQGLEFLIYFQGNSAPDKSGLPSDRFSAERTGGSVSTLTIQRTQQEDSAVYLCASSYNSGTRGEQYFGPGTRLTVT.

CDR3 residues: CASGSNPGLLTGELFF. In nucleotides, the CDR3 is TGTGCCAGCGGTTCCAATCCGGGACTCCTCACCGGGGAGCTGTTTTTT. The chain employs TRBV28 and TRBJ2-2, with a weak D call TRBD2 (6 bases). The ends were cut back, 8 bases at V and 4 bases at J, with 20 bases in the middle. Germline CDR1 MDHEN, CDR2 SYDVKM. This CDR3 region has 16 residues. The complete variable domain, with remaining parts taken from reference TRBV28 and TRBJ2-2, reads DVKVTQSSRYLVKRTGEKVFLECVQDMDHENMFWYRQDPGLGLRLIYFSYDVKMKEKGDIPEGYSVSREKKERFSLILESASTNQTSMYLCASGSNPGLLTGELFFGEGSRLTVL.

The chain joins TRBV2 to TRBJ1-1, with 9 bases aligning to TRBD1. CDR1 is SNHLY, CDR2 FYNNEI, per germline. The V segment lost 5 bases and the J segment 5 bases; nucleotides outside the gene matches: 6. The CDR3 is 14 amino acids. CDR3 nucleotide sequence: TGTGCCAGCAGTATACAGGGGGCACGGACTGAAGCTTTCTTT. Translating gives CASSIQGARTEAFF.